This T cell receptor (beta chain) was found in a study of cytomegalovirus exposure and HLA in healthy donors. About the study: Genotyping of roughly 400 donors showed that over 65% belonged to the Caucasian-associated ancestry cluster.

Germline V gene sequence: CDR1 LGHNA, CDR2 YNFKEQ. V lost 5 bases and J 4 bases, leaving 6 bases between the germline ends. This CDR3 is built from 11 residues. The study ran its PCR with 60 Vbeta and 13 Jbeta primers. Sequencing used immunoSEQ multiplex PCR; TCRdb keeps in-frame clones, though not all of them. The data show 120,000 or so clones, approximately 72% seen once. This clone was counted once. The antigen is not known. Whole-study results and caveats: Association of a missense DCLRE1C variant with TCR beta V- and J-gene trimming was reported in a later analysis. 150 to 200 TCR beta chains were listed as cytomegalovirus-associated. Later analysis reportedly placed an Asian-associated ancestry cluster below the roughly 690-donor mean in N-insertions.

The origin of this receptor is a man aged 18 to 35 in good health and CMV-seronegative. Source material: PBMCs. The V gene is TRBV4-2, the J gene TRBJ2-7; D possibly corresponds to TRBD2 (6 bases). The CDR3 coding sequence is TGTGCCAGCAGCGGGGGGTACGAGCAGTACTTC. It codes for CASSGGYEQYF.